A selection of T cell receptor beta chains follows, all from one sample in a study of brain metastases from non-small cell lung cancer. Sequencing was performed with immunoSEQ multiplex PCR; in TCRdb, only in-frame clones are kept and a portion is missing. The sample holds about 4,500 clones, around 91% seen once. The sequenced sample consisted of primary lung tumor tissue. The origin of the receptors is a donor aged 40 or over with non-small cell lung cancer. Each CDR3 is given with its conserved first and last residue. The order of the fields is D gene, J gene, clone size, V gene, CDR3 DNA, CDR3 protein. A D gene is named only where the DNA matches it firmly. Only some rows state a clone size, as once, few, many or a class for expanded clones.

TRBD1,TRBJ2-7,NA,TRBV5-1,TGCGCCAGCAGCTTGTCCCCCAAGACAGGGAACGAGCAGTACTTC,CASSLSPKTGNEQYF
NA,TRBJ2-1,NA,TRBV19,TGTGCCAGTAGTATTTCTGGTGAGCAGTTCTTC,CASSISGEQFF
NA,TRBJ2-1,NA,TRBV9,TGTGCCAGCAACGTACTGGGGGTCTATGAGCAGTTCTTC,CASNVLGVYEQFF
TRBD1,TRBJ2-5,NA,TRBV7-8,TGTGCCAGCAGCAAGGGACAGGGCACTTTCCAGGAGACCCAGTACTTC,CASSKGQGTFQETQYF
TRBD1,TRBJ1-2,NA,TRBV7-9,TGTGCCAGCAGCTTCCCCGGATTATGGGACAGGGACTCCTATGGCTACACCTTC,CASSFPGLWDRDSYGYTF
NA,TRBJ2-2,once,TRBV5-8,TGTGCCAGCAGCTTGATCGGGGGGCGGGACACCGGGGAGCTGTTTTTT,CASSLIGGRDTGELFF
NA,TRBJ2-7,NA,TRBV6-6,TGTGCCAGCAAAAGGGTAGACGAGCAGTACTTC,CASKRVDEQYF
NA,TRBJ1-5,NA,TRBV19,TGTGCCAGTAGTATAGTGGGACGGCTTAATCAGCCCCAGCATTTT,CASSIVGRLNQPQHF
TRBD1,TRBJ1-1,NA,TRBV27,TGTGCCAGCAGAAGACAGGGGTACACTGAAGCTTTCTTT,CASRRQGYTEAFF
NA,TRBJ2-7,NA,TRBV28,TGTGCCAGCAGTAAATCCGGGACATTTTATCCGTACTTC,CASSKSGTFYPYF
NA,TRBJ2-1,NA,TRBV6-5,TGTGCCAGCAACCAAGGGAGGAACAATGAGCAGTTCTTC,CASNQGRNNEQFF
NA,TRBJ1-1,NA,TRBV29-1,TGCAGCGCCGCGAACACTGAAGCTTTCTTT,CSAANTEAFF
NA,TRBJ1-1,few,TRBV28,TGTGCCAGCAGTTTCCGACAGCGGAACACTGAAGCTTTCTTT,CASSFRQRNTEAFF
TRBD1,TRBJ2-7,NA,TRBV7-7,TGTGCTAGCAGCATGGGGACAGAGGATTCCTACGAGCAGTACTTC,CASSMGTEDSYEQYF
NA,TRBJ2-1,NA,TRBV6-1,TGTGCCAGCAGTGAATATGGGGATCTCTCCTACAATGAGCAGTTCTTC,CASSEYGDLSYNEQFF
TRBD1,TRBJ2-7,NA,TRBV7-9,TGTGCCAGCAGCTTAGCAGGGACAGGGTACGAGCAGTACTTC,CASSLAGTGYEQYF
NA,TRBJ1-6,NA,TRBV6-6,TGTGCCAGCAGGATTAATTCACCCCTCCACTTT,CASRINSPLHF
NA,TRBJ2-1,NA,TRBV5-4,TGTGCCAGCAGCTCCTCACCCTTACAGTCTACCTCCTACAATGAGCAGTTCTTC,CASSSSPLQSTSYNEQFF
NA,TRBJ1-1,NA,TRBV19,TGTGCCAGTGTAGGACAGATGAACACTGAAGCTTTCTTT,CASVGQMNTEAFF
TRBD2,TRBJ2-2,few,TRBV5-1,TGCGCCAGCAGCTTGGGACTAGCGGGAGGCGGCACCGGGGAGCTGTTTTTT,CASSLGLAGGGTGELFF
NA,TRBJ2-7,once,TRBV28,TGTGCCAGCAATCTCCGGGACCAAGAGCAGTACTTC,CASNLRDQEQYF
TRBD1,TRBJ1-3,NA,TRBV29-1,TGCAGCGTTGGGATGGGACAGGTTTCGAACACCATATATTTT,CSVGMGQVSNTIYF
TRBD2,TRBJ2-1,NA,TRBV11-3,TGTGCCAGCAGCTTTCCAGCGGGAGGGACCTACAATGAGCAGTTCTTC,CASSFPAGGTYNEQFF
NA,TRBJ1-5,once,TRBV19,TGTGCCAGTAGTATTCTGGGTAGCAATCAGCCCCAGCATTTT,CASSILGSNQPQHF
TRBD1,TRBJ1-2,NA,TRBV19,TGTGCCAGTACCTCTGGACAGGGCAACTATGGCTACACCTTC,CASTSGQGNYGYTF
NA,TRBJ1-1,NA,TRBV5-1,TGCGCCAGCAGCTTGGATACAGGTCTTGAAGCTTTCTTT,CASSLDTGLEAFF
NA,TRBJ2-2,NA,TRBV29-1,TGCAGCGCCAGAGAAGTGGGTGCGGGGGAGCTGTTTTTT,CSAREVGAGELFF